This TCR beta chain was observed in a study of cytotoxic CD8 clonotypes in ibrutinib-treated CLL. Sequencing was performed with immunoSEQ multiplex PCR; in TCRdb, only in-frame clones are kept and a portion is missing. Of about 310,000 clones listed, 80% are singletons. The CDR3 is made up of 16 amino acids. Losses at the gene ends were 3 bases for V and 0 bases for J; bases not matched to a gene: 4. Germline V gene sequence: CDR1 MDHEN, CDR2 SYDVKM. The specimen was PBMCs, collected before ibrutinib treatment. The source is a human donor with chronic lymphocytic leukemia. The rearrangement joins TRBV28 to TRBJ2-7; 11 nucleotides match TRBD1. CDR3 loop: CASSLGGTGGSYEQYF. The CDR3 nucleotides are TGTGCCAGCAGTTTGGGAGGGACAGGGGGCTCCTACGAGCAGTACTTC.